What follows describes a single TCR beta chain. The ends lost 4 bases at V and 8 bases at J; junction bases unmatched: 12. Germline V lookup: CDR1 MNHEY, CDR2 SVGAGI. The CDR3 is 16 amino acids. Original methodology: Nucleated cell number was recorded as an estimate derived from reference gene primer amplification. This table comes from immunoSEQ multiplex PCR, and its TCRdb copy is limited to in-frame clones, with some not included. V and J calls and clone size follow that table, whereas D and trimming were derived from the DNA. The table has some 130,000 clones, around 90% seen once. These data originate in a study of blood T cell repertoires in COVID-19. The overall study: Collection of acute and convalescent COVID-19 samples took place in the United States, Italy and Spain.

Seattle participants joined during active infection and were tracked over time. Sequenced sample: peripheral blood. This TCR was recovered from a man in his 60s with COVID-19, enrolled during active disease. This chain uses TRBV6-5 with TRBJ1-4, with 8 positions matching TRBD1. The CDR3 coding sequence is TGTGCCAGCAGTTCCGACCCGTGGACAGGGAAAGAAAAACTGTTTTTT. It translates to CASSSDPWTGKEKLFF.